The entry that follows covers one T cell receptor beta chain sequence. Original handling: Researchers report that nucleated cell counts were estimated from reference gene primer amplification. Produced via immunoSEQ multiplex PCR; TCRdb's table is partial and in-frame only. That table supplies the V and J calls and clone size; D and trimming were determined from the DNA. The table shows a few hundred thousand clones, with about 85% occurring only once. The source of the sample is a study of blood T cell repertoires in COVID-19. On the study more broadly: Samples came from the United States, Italy and Spain, spanning acute and convalescent COVID-19. T cells, B-cell-depleted T cells, or PBMCs provided the cDNA or gDNA that served as material.

The germline V gene encodes CDR1 GTSNPN and CDR2 SVGIG (reference sequence). J was trimmed by 3 bases and V by 1 base; bases with no gene match: 3. CDR3 length: 14 residues. Sequenced material: peripheral blood. This TCR derives from a man in his sixties with acute or convalescent COVID-19. J is TRBJ2-3 and V is TRBV30; 8 nucleotides match TRBD1. CDR3 DNA: TGTGCCTGGAGTGGGACAGGGAGTACAGATACGCAGTATTTT. This encodes CAWSGTGSTDTQYF.